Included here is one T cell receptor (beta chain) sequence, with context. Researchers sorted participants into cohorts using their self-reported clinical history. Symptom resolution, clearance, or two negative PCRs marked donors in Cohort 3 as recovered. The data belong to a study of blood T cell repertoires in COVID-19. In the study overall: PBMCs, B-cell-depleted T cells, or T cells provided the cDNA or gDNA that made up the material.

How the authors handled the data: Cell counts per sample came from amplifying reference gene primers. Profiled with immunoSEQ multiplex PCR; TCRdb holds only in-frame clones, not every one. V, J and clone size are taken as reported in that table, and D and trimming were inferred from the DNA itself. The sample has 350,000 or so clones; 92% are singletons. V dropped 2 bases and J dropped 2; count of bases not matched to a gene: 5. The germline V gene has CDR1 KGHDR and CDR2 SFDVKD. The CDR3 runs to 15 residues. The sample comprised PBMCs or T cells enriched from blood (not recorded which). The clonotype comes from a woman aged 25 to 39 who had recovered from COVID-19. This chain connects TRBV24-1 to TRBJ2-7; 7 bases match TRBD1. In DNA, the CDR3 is TGTGCCACCAGTGATTCCAGACAGGGCACCTACGAGCAGTACTTC. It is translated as CATSDSRQGTYEQYF.